One and the same sample provided the 2 T cell receptor beta chains below, sequenced in a study of human T cells and chemical hapten exposure. Time point defined: patch test 2, 6 weeks after DPC sensitization. Treatment given: therapeutic diphenylcyclopropenone sensitization with weekly scalp DPC. TCRdb re-called the RACE reads through MiXCR, storing one row per CDR3 protein. Among 70,000 to 90,000 distinct CDR3 sequences listed, roughly a tenth were seen once. The sequencing used whole blood, collected in connection with sensitization to the hapten diphenylcyclopropenone (DPC). Receptor source: a woman aged 50 to 60 with alopecia areata. Some clones in this sample may be carry-over from other donors' samples.

The table lists this clonotype with many counts. This chain links TRBV6-5 with TRBJ2-6, with TRBD1 matching over 7 bases. The CDR3 loop spans 14 amino acids. The germline V gene has CDR1 MNHEY and CDR2 SVGAGI. The trim removed 8 bases at V and 2 bases at J, leaving 3 bases unmatched. The CDR3 DNA reads as TGTGCCAGCTCCACAGGGGCTGGGGCCAACGTCCTGACTTTC. Translated, it gives CASSTGAGANVLTF.

This clonotype was recorded a few times. This sequence joins TRBV3-1 and TRBJ1-2; a possible D gene is TRBD1 (6 bases). Germline V gene sequence: CDR1 LGHDT, CDR2 YNNKEL (reference sequence). CDR3 length: 13 residues. Between the trimmed V and J ends, which lost 8 bases and 6 bases, there was a span of 16 bases. As DNA, the CDR3 is TGTGCCAGCCTCGACCGGGGGGCGGATGGCTACACCTTC. It yields the protein CASLDRGADGYTF.